Below are 2 T cell receptor beta chains sequenced from a single sample in a study of early T cells in non-severe SARS-CoV-2 infection (dated by TCRdb to about 2021). Preparation of the library involved 5' RACE. TCRdb shows the sequencer as NextSeq 500. TCRdb passed the public sequencing reads through fastp at Q25 and MiXCR, retaining productive beta sequences. Each CDR3 protein appears once, grouped with its most common genes and DNA. The table for this sample lists more than 65,000 distinct CDR3 sequences; over 3.5% of them were counted only once. The ten largest make up around 3.4% of the sample. Source: whole blood, taken at baseline. These TCRs come from an adult who was a healthcare worker with PCR-confirmed SARS-CoV-2 infection or an uninfected control (not recorded which). The donor label of this sample is uncertain.

This clonotype was seen a handful of times. V is TRBV29-1 and J is TRBJ2-2; 7 bases align to TRBD2. Germline CDR1 and CDR2: SQVTM and ANQGSEA. J gave up 1 base and V 5 bases, and 7 bases lay outside the gene matches. The CDR3 runs 15 residues. CDR3 nucleotide sequence: TGCAGCGTTCTAGCGGAAAGACTGAACACCGGGGAGCTGTTTTTT. The encoded protein is CSVLAERLNTGELFF.

This clonotype was recorded at least ten times. This chain connects TRBV7-2 to TRBJ1-6, with D possibly being TRBD1 (5 bases). CDR3 length: 17 amino acids. V was shortened by 2 bases and J by 0 bases, with 11 bases between the two germline ends. Germline CDR1 reads SGHTA; CDR2 reads FQGNSA. The CDR3 sequence is CASSLWTLSSYNSPLHF. The CDR3 DNA is TGTGCCAGCAGCTTATGGACACTCAGCTCCTATAATTCACCCCTCCACTTT.